The 6 T cell receptor beta chains below come from one sample, sequenced in a study of blood T cell repertoires in COVID-19. The repertoire was sequenced with immunoSEQ multiplex PCR; TCRdb's copy has only in-frame clones and lacks some. The table has about 250,000 clones, around nine tenths seen once. The specimen was PBMCs or T cells enriched from blood (not recorded which). These receptors came from a woman between 18 and 29 years old who had recovered from COVID-19.

V and J are TRBV5-4 and TRBJ2-7; TRBD1 might be the D (6 bases). V was shortened by 0 bases and J by 0 bases, with 10 bases between the two germline ends. Per germline, CDR1 SGHNT and CDR2 YYREEE (reference sequence). The CDR3 length is 15 residues. The CDR3 nucleotides are TGTGCCAGCAGCTTGGCGGGACACCTCTCCTACGAGCAGTACTTC. It specifies CASSLAGHLSYEQYF.

This chain uses TRBV4-2 with TRBJ1-5, with TRBD1 as a possible D gene (6 bases). Germline CDR1 LGHNA, CDR2 YNFKEQ. The CDR3 runs to 16 residues. Trimming took off 2 bases at V and 4 bases at J, with 15 bases between the two ends. The CDR3 loop reads CASSQRGGGGNQPQHF. The CDR3 coding sequence is TGTGCCAGCAGCCAAAGGGGGGGCGGAGGGAATCAGCCCCAGCATTTT.

The chain is built from TRBV3-1 (or the pseudogene TRBV3-2) and TRBJ2-7, with 8 nucleotides matching TRBD2. The CDR3 runs 15 residues. V was clipped by 5 bases and J by 4 bases; unmatched bases: 10. Germline CDR1 LGHDT, CDR2 YNNKEL (reference sequence). DNA for the CDR3: TGTGCCAGCAGCGGACCGGGACTAGTCATTTACGAGCAGTACTTC. This encodes CASSGPGLVIYEQYF.

This chain uses TRBV11-2 with TRBJ1-1; maybe TRBD1 (6 bases). This CDR3 spans 16 amino acids. The germline CDR1 and CDR2 sequences are SGHAT and FQNNGV. Deletions cut 5 bases from V and 0 bases from J, with 16 bases between. For the CDR3, the DNA is TGTGCCAGCAGCCTGGGGGCAGTCTCTTTGAACACTGAAGCTTTCTTT. Its protein product is CASSLGAVSLNTEAFF.

This chain joins TRBV12-3 or TRBV12-4 and TRBJ2-7; D ambiguous. Trimming left V 3 bases short and J 1 base short, with 7 bases between. CDR3 length: 13 residues. The CDR3 reads CASSFDKSYEQYF. In DNA, the CDR3 is TGTGCCAGCAGTTTCGACAAATCCTACGAGCAGTACTTC.

This rearrangement joins TRBV11-3 to TRBJ2-5; maybe TRBD2 (5 bases). The V gene lost 3 bases and the J gene lost 3 bases, with 17 bases spanning the gap. There are 16 residues in the CDR3. Germline assignment: CDR1 SGHNT and CDR2 YENEEA. The CDR3 region is CASSFLWTSGKETQYF. The CDR3 nucleotides read TGTGCCAGCAGCTTCCTCTGGACGAGCGGTAAAGAGACCCAGTACTTC.